Below, 4 T cell receptor beta chains from the same sample are listed, as sequenced in a study of T cell repertoires in cytomegalovirus infection. MiXCR, run by TCRdb on the reads, gives a single entry per CDR3 protein. The data hold about 180,000 distinct CDR3 sequences, with 13% to 15% observed a single time. Sequencing was done on a sample of PBMCs. Every receptor here comes from a human donor in good health (CMV status not recorded). Some clones in this sample may be carry-over from other donors' samples.

This clonotype occurred a few times. The J gene is TRBJ1-3, the V gene TRBV7-9; no definite D call. The V gene's germline CDR1 is SEHNR and CDR2 FQNEAQ (reference sequence). The CDR3 has 14 amino acids. The V end lost 6 bases, the J end lost 0 bases, and 9 bases lay between the germline ends. The CDR3 reads CASSGRGSGNTIYF. The CDR3 nucleotides read TGTGCCAGCAGTGGAAGAGGCTCTGGAAACACCATATATTTT.

The rearrangement uses TRBV5-1 and TRBJ1-2; D is ambiguous. Per germline, CDR1 SGHRS and CDR2 YFSETQ. Trimming removed 0 bases from V and 1 base from J, with 10 bases in between. The CDR3 loop spans 15 amino acids. CDR3 bases: TGCGCCAGCAGCTTGGTGGGCAGTCTTAACTATGGCTACACCTTC. Protein product: CASSLVGSLNYGYTF. Drawing the rest from reference TRBV5-1 and TRBJ1-2, the complete variable domain is KAGVTQTPRYLIKTRGQQVTLSCSPISGHRSVSWYQQTPGQGLQFLFEYFSETQRNKGNFPGRFSGRQFSNSRSEMNVSTLELGDSALYLCASSLVGSLNYGYTFGSGTRLTVV.

This clonotype was found many times. The gene calls are TRBV12-3 or TRBV12-4 and TRBJ1-4; D ambiguous. Trimming left V 8 bases short and J 0 bases short, with 10 bases between. The CDR3 is 14 amino acids. The CDR3 region is CASATGATNEKLFF. The CDR3 coding sequence is TGTGCCAGCGCGACTGGGGCAACTAATGAAAAACTGTTTTTT.

This clonotype was observed at least ten times. The chain couples TRBV5-1 to TRBJ2-6; the match to TRBD1 covers 8 bases. Germline lookup yields CDR1 SGHRS and CDR2 YFSETQ. V gave up 0 bases and J gave up 1 base; unmatched junction bases: 9. The CDR3 contains 19 residues. In nucleotides, the CDR3 is TGCGCCAGCAGCTTGGGTGACAGGGGTCTGCGGTCTGGGGCCAACGTCCTGACTTTC. It translates to CASSLGDRGLRSGANVLTF.